This T cell receptor (beta chain) emerged from a study of OX40 agonist ivuxolimab in advanced cancers. Study-level background: At about 82% male, the cohort had a mean age of approximately 64 years, ranging from 23 to 79.

Using immunoSEQ multiplex PCR, the repertoire was profiled, and TCRdb retains in-frame clones only, with some absent. The sample has 45,000 to 50,000 clones, 88% seen once; the top ten hold about 7.8%. Turning to this clone: Its antigen remains unidentified.

Study-wide results and caveats: Some of the lowest clonal expansion was seen in partial responders at 0.1-3.0 mg/kg. CD4+ and CD8+ blood T cells expanded clonally by week 6 at 0.1 to 3.0 mg/kg.

The junction had 2 bases not matched to a gene; V was cut back by 5 bases and J by 7 bases. Germline CDR1 and CDR2: SGHTA and FQGTGA. The CDR3 totals 12 residues. The sequencing used CD4+ or CD8+ T cells sorted from blood, collected in a trial of the OX40 agonist ivuxolimab. The chain recombines TRBV7-3 with TRBJ1-2; 9 bases line up with TRBD1. The sequence came from an adult with an advanced solid tumor such as melanoma, head and neck, liver or kidney cancer. As DNA, the CDR3 is TGTGCCAGCAGCGCGGGACAGGGTGGCTACACCTTC. Its protein product is CASSAGQGGYTF.